The entry below describes one T cell receptor (beta chain). Its antigen is not known. The data belong to a study of shared clonotypes between healthy human individuals. Germline V CDR1 and CDR2: MDHEN, SYDVKM. V was pared by 4 bases and J by 8 bases, with 12 bases of the junction left unmatched. CDR3 size: 16 residues. Study observations and caveats: Sampling covered blood only; tissue repertoires likely differ. About 5% was the fraction of naive CD4 clonotypes found shared across a few donors.

Naive CD8 cells were CD45RO-negative, positively selected for CCR7, excluding terminally differentiated effector memory CD45RA+ cells. Over several immunoSEQ plates, each subset's genomic DNA was distributed in even portions. Assay: immunoSEQ multiplex PCR; the TCRdb copy retains only in-frame clones and omits some. This table holds around 2,000,000 clones, about 93% found once. This sequence originates from a young man in good health. Some clones in this sample may be carry-over from other donors' samples. The source material was naive CD8+ T cells from PBMCs. The chain joins TRBV28 to TRBJ2-4; 9 bases are a match to TRBD2. Written as DNA, the CDR3 is TGTGCCAGCAGTTCCCCCGGGCGGGAGGGCCCAGACATTCAGTACTTC. Its protein product is CASSSPGREGPDIQYF.